Below, 2 T cell receptor beta chains from the same sample are listed, as sequenced in a study of OX40 agonist ivuxolimab in advanced cancers. Using immunoSEQ multiplex PCR, the repertoire was profiled, and TCRdb retains in-frame clones only, with some absent. The sample has about 45,000 clones, about nine tenths seen once. Here the sequenced sample was CD4+ or CD8+ T cells sorted from blood, taken in a trial of the OX40 agonist ivuxolimab. The receptors were sampled from an adult with an advanced solid tumor such as melanoma, head and neck, liver or kidney cancer.

The V gene is TRBV18, the J gene TRBJ2-2; D is unclear. CDR3 length: 13 residues. Trimming removed 5 bases from V and 4 bases from J, with 8 bases in between. Germline values: CDR1 KGHSH, CDR2 LQKENI. As DNA, the CDR3 is TGTGCCAGCTCAGGACGCGGCACCGGGGAGCTGTTTTTT. It codes for CASSGRGTGELFF.

The chain is built from TRBV4-2 and TRBJ2-3; TRBD2 matches at 12 bases. Per the germline V gene, CDR1 is LGHNA and CDR2 is YNFKEQ. CDR3 size: 17 residues. With V trimmed by 4 bases and J by 0 bases, 5 bases remained unmatched. The CDR3 DNA follows: TGTGCCAGCAGCCTTCGGACTAGCGGGGACAGCACAGATACGCAGTATTTT. It codes for CASSLRTSGDSTDTQYF.